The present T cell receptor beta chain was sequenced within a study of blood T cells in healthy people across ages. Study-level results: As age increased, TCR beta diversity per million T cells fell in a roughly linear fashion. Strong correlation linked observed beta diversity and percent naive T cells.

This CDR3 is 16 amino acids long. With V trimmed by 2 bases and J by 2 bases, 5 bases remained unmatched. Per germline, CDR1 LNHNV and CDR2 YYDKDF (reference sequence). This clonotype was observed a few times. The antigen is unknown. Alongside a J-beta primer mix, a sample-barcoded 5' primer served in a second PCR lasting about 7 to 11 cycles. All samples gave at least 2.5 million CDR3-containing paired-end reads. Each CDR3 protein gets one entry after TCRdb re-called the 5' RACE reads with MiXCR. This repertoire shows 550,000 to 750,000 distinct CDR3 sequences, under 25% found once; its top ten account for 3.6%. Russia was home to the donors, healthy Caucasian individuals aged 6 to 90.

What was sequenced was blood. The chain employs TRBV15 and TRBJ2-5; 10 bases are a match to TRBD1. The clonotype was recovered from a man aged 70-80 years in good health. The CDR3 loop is CATSRSGTGEQETQYF. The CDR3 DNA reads TGTGCCACCAGCAGATCCGGGACAGGGGAACAAGAGACCCAGTACTTC.